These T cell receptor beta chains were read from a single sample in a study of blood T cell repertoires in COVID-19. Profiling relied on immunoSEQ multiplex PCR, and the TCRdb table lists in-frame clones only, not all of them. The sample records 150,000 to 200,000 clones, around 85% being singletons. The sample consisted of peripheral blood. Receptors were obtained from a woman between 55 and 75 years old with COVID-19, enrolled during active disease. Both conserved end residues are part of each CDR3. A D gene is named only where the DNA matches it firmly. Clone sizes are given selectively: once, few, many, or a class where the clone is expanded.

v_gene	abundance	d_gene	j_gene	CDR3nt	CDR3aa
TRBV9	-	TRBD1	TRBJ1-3	TGTGCCAGCAGCGTAGGCGACAGGGCTGGAAACACCATATATTTT	CASSVGDRAGNTIYF
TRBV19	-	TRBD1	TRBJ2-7	TGTGCCAGTAACGACAGGGCCGCTGGCGAGCAGTACTTC	CASNDRAAGEQYF
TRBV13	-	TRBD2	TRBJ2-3	TGTGCCAGCAGCTTGAGGGGAGCGGGAGGAACAGATACGCAGTATTTT	CASSLRGAGGTDTQYF
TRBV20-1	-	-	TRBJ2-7	TGCAGTGCTAGTCTGGGGGGCTACGAGCAGTACTTC	CSASLGGYEQYF
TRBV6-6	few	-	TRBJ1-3	TGTGCCAGCAGGGACAGTTTATCTGGAAACACCATATATTTT	CASRDSLSGNTIYF
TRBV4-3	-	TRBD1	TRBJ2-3	TGCGCCAGCAGCCGAGCAGGGGGCTTCCGCACAGATACGCAGTATTTT	CASSRAGGFRTDTQYF
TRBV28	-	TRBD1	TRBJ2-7	TGTGCCAGCAGACGGACAGGGGCGGTCGAGCAGTACTTC	CASRRTGAVEQYF
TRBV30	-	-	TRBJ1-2	TGTGCCTGGATGGCGTCTTGGGCAGGGTATGGCTACACCTTC	CAWMASWAGYGYTF
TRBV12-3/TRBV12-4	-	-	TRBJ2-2	TGTGCCAGCAGCCAGACCGGGGAGCTGTTTTTT	CASSQTGELFF
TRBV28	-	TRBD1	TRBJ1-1	TGTGCCAGCAGACCCGGGACAGGGGGCTCTGAAGCTTTCTTT	CASRPGTGGSEAFF
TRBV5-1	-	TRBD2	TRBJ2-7	TGCGCCAGCAGCACAGGACTAGCGGGAGGAACCCTCTACGAGCAGTACTTC	CASSTGLAGGTLYEQYF
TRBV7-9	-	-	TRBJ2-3	TGTGCCAGCAGCCCCTTAGGGGGAGAGGGAACGCAGTATTTT	CASSPLGGEGTQYF
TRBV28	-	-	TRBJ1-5	TGTGCCAGCAGTTTAAGACGGTTATTAGCCGGGAATCAGCCCCAGCATTTT	CASSLRRLLAGNQPQHF
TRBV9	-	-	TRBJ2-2	TGTGCCAGCAGCCGGGGATCCGGGGAGCTGTTTTTT	CASSRGSGELFF